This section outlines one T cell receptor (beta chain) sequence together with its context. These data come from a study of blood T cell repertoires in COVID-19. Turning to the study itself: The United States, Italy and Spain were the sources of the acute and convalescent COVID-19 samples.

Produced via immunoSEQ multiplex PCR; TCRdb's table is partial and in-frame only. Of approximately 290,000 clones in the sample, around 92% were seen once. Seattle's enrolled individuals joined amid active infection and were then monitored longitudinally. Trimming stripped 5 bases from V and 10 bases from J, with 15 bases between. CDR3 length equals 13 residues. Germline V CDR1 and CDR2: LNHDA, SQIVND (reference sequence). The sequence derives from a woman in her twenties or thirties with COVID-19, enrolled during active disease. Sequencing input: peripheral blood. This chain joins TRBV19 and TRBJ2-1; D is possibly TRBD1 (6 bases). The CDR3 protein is CASSPLLRGEQFF. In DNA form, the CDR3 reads TGTGCCAGTAGTCCTCTCCTCAGGGGAGAGCAGTTCTTC. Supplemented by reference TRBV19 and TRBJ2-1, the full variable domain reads DGGITQSPKYLFRKEGQNVTLSCEQNLNHDAMYWYRQDPGQGLRLIYYSQIVNDFQKGDIAEGYSVSREKKESFPLTVTSAQKNPTAFYLCASSPLLRGEQFFGPGTRLTVL.